The 27 T cell receptor beta chains below all came from one sample that was sequenced in a study of blood T cell repertoires in COVID-19. Assay used: immunoSEQ multiplex PCR; TCRdb lists only in-frame clones, some missing. The sample contains fewer than 300,000 clones, approximately 93% of which appear only once. The sample taken for sequencing was peripheral blood. The receptor set was obtained from a woman aged 25 to 39 with COVID-19, enrolled during active disease.

This sequence joins TRBV3-1 (or the pseudogene TRBV3-2) and TRBJ1-1; no clear D. The CDR3 consists of 14 residues. With 1 base removed from V and 1 base from J, the gap between germline ends came to 7 bases. Germline lookup yields CDR1 LGHDT and CDR2 YNNKEL (reference sequence). CDR3 coding DNA: TGTGCCAGCAGCCAAGTGGGAGCGAACACTGAAGCTTTCTTT. Residues: CASSQVGANTEAFF.

CDR3: CASKVQADYGYTF. DNA for the CDR3: TGTGCCAGTAAGGTACAGGCCGACTATGGCTACACCTTC. This chain links TRBV19 with TRBJ1-2; a possible D gene is TRBD1 (5 bases). The CDR3 covers 13 residues. The V end was cut by 7 bases, the J end by 3 bases, with 12 bases between. Germline V gene sequence: CDR1 LNHDA, CDR2 SQIVND (reference sequence).

V gene TRBV2 combines with J gene TRBJ1-2; 9 bases map to TRBD1. The CDR3 has 15 residues. The germline CDR1 and CDR2 sequences are SNHLY and FYNNEI. V shed 6 bases and J 2 bases; nucleotides not matched to a gene: 7. As DNA, the CDR3 is TGTGCCAGCAGACCTACAGGGGGCCTAAACTATGGCTACACCTTC. It codes for CASRPTGGLNYGYTF.

The rearrangement uses TRBV7-9 and TRBJ1-1; D is undetermined. This CDR3 is 12 amino acids long. Germline V gives CDR1 SEHNR, CDR2 FQNEAQ (reference sequence). The V end lost 2 bases, the J end lost 8 bases, and 9 bases lay between the germline ends. The CDR3 region has the DNA TGTGCCAGCAGCTTACTACAGTCAGAAGCTTTCTTT. As protein: CASSLLQSEAFF.

This chain joins TRBV16 and TRBJ1-5, with TRBD1 identical over 9 bases. The ends lost 3 bases at V and 5 bases at J; junction bases unmatched: 8. CDR3 length equals 16 residues. CDR1 and CDR2 (germline): KGHSY, FQNENV. The CDR3 DNA reads as TGTGCCAGCAGCCACCTGACAGGGGGGGGTTATCAGCCCCAGCATTTT. Its translation: CASSHLTGGGYQPQHF.

V and J are TRBV30 and TRBJ1-2; D is undetermined. Germline V gene sequence: CDR1 GTSNPN, CDR2 SVGIG (reference sequence). Trimming removed 0 bases at V and 8 bases at J, with 13 bases between. This CDR3 comprises 13 residues. The CDR3 DNA is TGTGCCTGGAGTGTTTTATCCCGAGTCGGCTACACCTTC. Its translation: CAWSVLSRVGYTF.

The J gene is TRBJ2-2, the V gene TRBV30, with D perhaps matching TRBD2 (5 bases). From germline, CDR1 is GTSNPN and CDR2 SVGIG (reference sequence). CDR3 length: 17 residues. V was trimmed by 3 bases and J by 6 bases, leaving 23 bases between them. The CDR3 bases are TGTGCCTGGAGACGTTCGTGGGGAGATTTGTTGTCCGGGGAGCTGTTTTTT. Amino acids: CAWRRSWGDLLSGELFF.

Only one count was recorded for this clone. This chain joins TRBV7-2 and TRBJ1-4, with D possibly being TRBD1 (6 bases). Germline CDR1 SGHTA, CDR2 FQGNSA. The CDR3 is made up of 16 amino acids. Trimming stripped 2 bases from V and 0 bases from J, with 10 bases between. CDR3 residues: CASSLQAGATNEKLFF. In DNA, the CDR3 is TGTGCCAGCAGCTTACAGGCAGGGGCAACTAATGAAAAACTGTTTTTT.

This chain connects TRBV5-1 to TRBJ2-1, with 13 bases aligning to TRBD2. CDR1 and CDR2 (germline): SGHRS, YFSETQ. CDR3 size: 17 residues. V dropped 3 bases and J dropped 10; count of bases not matched to a gene: 13. CDR3 loop: CASSSVDGLAGAGEQFF. The CDR3 DNA sequence: TGCGCCAGCAGCTCCGTCGATGGACTAGCGGGAGCGGGGGAGCAGTTCTTC.

The gene calls are TRBV5-1 and TRBJ2-7; 7 bases map to TRBD1. Germline CDR1 and CDR2: SGHRS and YFSETQ. The V gene end was trimmed by 5 bases and the J gene end by 3 bases; junction bases not matched to a gene: 14. The CDR3 loop spans 16 amino acids. The CDR3 DNA sequence: TGCGCCAGCAGTTTTAGACCGGGACAGAGTCTCTACGAGCAGTACTTC. Amino acid sequence: CASSFRPGQSLYEQYF. Complete variable domain (other parts from reference TRBV5-1 and TRBJ2-7): KAGVTQTPRYLIKTRGQQVTLSCSPISGHRSVSWYQQTPGQGLQFLFEYFSETQRNKGNFPGRFSGRQFSNSRSEMNVSTLELGDSALYLCASSFRPGQSLYEQYFGPGTRLTVT.

The CDR3 DNA reads TGCGCCAGCAGCCAAGGAGTCCGGAGAACTGAAGCTTTCTTT. As protein: CASSQGVRRTEAFF. V usage is TRBV4-1 and J usage is TRBJ1-1; D call uncertain. Trimming stripped 1 base from V and 5 bases from J, with 11 bases between. The CDR3 has 14 residues. The germline V gene has CDR1 MGHRA and CDR2 YSYEKL.

The V and J genes are TRBV7-2 and TRBJ1-2; possible D gene TRBD1, 5 bases. CDR1 is SGHTA and CDR2 is FQGNSA in the germline V gene. The CDR3 is 12 amino acids. V lost 3 bases, J lost 13 bases, and 15 bases lay in between. CDR3 nucleotide sequence: TGTGCCAGCAGCTTTCTTAGTGGGGCGCCCACCTTC. This sequence encodes CASSFLSGAPTF.

The chain joins TRBV19 to TRBJ2-6; D is perhaps TRBD1 (5 bases). Germline V gene lookup returns CDR1 LNHDA and CDR2 SQIVND (reference sequence). CDR3 length: 17 residues. With 5 bases removed from V and 2 bases from J, the gap between germline ends came to 16 bases. In nucleotides, the CDR3 is TGTGCCAGTAGTCTTGACCAGGGATTTACTGGGGCCAACGTCCTGACTTTC. This sequence encodes CASSLDQGFTGANVLTF.

The rearrangement uses TRBV24-1 and TRBJ2-5, with D possibly being TRBD2 (5 bases). This CDR3 comprises 15 residues. The germline CDR1 and CDR2 sequences are KGHDR and SFDVKD. V dropped 2 bases and J dropped 5 bases, with 14 bases sitting between them. The DNA of the CDR3 is TGTGCCACCAGTGATTCACTGCTAGCTGGTGAGACCCAGTACTTC. Protein product: CATSDSLLAGETQYF.

V and J are TRBV5-4 and TRBJ2-3, with 10 bases identical to TRBD1. CDR1 and CDR2 (germline): SGHNT, YYREEE (reference sequence). The trim removed 9 bases at V and 1 base at J, leaving 14 bases unmatched. CDR3 length equals 17 residues. The CDR3: CATPTLDRGIGTDTQYF. The CDR3 region has the DNA TGTGCCACCCCGACCCTGGACAGGGGGATTGGCACAGATACGCAGTATTTT.

The chain couples TRBV5-1 to TRBJ2-1; 7 bases align to TRBD2. The V and J ends lost 0 bases and 2 bases, in that order; junction bases with no gene match: 2. This CDR3 is built from 15 residues. From germline, CDR1 is SGHRS and CDR2 YFSETQ. The CDR3 loop reads CASSLDGGTYNEQFF. The DNA of the CDR3 is TGCGCCAGCAGCTTGGACGGGGGGACCTACAATGAGCAGTTCTTC.

This chain links TRBV6-5 with TRBJ1-1, with 8 nucleotides matching TRBD1. The CDR3 length is 15 residues. Germline V gives CDR1 MNHEY, CDR2 SVGAGI. The trim removed 2 bases at V and 0 bases at J, leaving 2 bases unmatched. CDR3 coding DNA: TGTGCCAGCAGTTACGGACAGGGCTTGAACACTGAAGCTTTCTTT. It encodes CASSYGQGLNTEAFF.

The chain has TRBV15 and TRBJ1-5; possibly TRBD1 for D (6 bases). Germline V lookup: CDR1 LNHNV, CDR2 YYDKDF (reference sequence). The V and J ends lost 5 bases and 2 bases respectively, with 19 bases between them. The CDR3 is 17 amino acids. CDR3 loop: CATSPGGGSWGNQPQHF. CDR3 DNA sequence: TGTGCCACCAGCCCCGGGGGGGGCTCCTGGGGCAATCAGCCCCAGCATTTT.

This sequence joins TRBV10-3 and TRBJ1-2; D not resolved. Trimming pared 3 bases from V and 0 bases from J, leaving 11 bases between. CDR1 and CDR2 (germline): ENHRY, SYGVKD. This CDR3 comprises 15 residues. For the CDR3, the DNA is TGTGCCATCAGTGATATGGCGGAGTCTAACTATGGCTACACCTTC. This sequence encodes CAISDMAESNYGYTF.

This clone was recorded only once. J is TRBJ2-3 and V is TRBV5-5; 11 bases align to TRBD1. With 4 bases clipped from V and 0 bases from J, the junction kept 7 bases outside the gene matches. Germline lookup yields CDR1 SGHKS and CDR2 YYEKEE (reference sequence). The length of the CDR3 is 17 residues. The CDR3 sequence: CASSIGQGATSTDTQYF. The CDR3 DNA sequence: TGTGCCAGCAGCATCGGACAGGGGGCGACTAGCACAGATACGCAGTATTTT.

The CDR3 coding sequence is TGTGCCAGCAGCCAGGGGGGAGGCTACGAGCAGTACTTC. Amino acids: CASSQGGGYEQYF. This sequence joins TRBV7-7 and TRBJ2-7; D possibly corresponds to TRBD1 (7 bases). The germline V and J ends were trimmed by 5 bases and 3 bases, with 11 bases remaining between them. From germline, CDR1 is SSHAT and CDR2 FNYEAQ (reference sequence). The CDR3 covers 13 residues.

In its sample, this clone was seen once. V is TRBV2 and J is TRBJ2-5, with D perhaps matching TRBD1 (6 bases). Germline assignment: CDR1 SNHLY and CDR2 FYNNEI. The CDR3 consists of 13 residues. Trimming pared 6 bases from V and 1 base from J, leaving 9 bases between. CDR3 residues: CASRRQVQETQYF. The CDR3 DNA reads TGTGCCAGCAGGAGACAGGTCCAAGAGACCCAGTACTTC.

This clone has a single count. The genes are TRBV7-9 and TRBJ2-7, with 10 bases lining up with TRBD2. This CDR3 is built from 15 residues. Germline CDR1 and CDR2: SEHNR and FQNEAQ (reference sequence). With 5 bases clipped from V and 3 bases from J, the junction kept 7 bases outside the gene matches. The CDR3: CASSDPSGSLYEQYF. The CDR3, as DNA: TGTGCCAGCAGCGACCCTAGCGGGAGCCTCTACGAGCAGTACTTC.

V and J are TRBV6-5 and TRBJ2-1, with TRBD2 matching 9 bases. With V trimmed by 6 bases and J by 12 bases, 9 bases remained unmatched. CDR1 is MNHEY, CDR2 SVGAGI, per germline. This CDR3 is built from 13 residues. This CDR3 is CASSIAGATGQFF. CDR3 sequence (DNA): TGTGCCAGCAGCATAGCGGGAGCTACAGGGCAGTTCTTC.

The rearrangement uses TRBV24-1 and TRBJ2-3, with TRBD1 matching over 8 bases. The J segment lost 2 bases and the V segment lost 4 bases, leaving 7 bases of the junction unmatched. The CDR3 is 16 residues long. Germline V gene lookup returns CDR1 KGHDR and CDR2 SFDVKD. DNA for the CDR3: TGTGCCACCAGTGAGCGCAGGGGGCGGACCACAGATACGCAGTATTTT. Translating gives CATSERRGRTTDTQYF.

The chain combines TRBV28 with TRBJ2-7, with 12 bases identical to TRBD1. J gave up 6 bases and V 2 bases, and 5 bases lay outside the gene matches. The germline V gene encodes CDR1 MDHEN and CDR2 SYDVKM. The CDR3 is 15 residues long. The DNA for the CDR3 is TGTGCCAGCAGTTTACCGGGACAGGGGGCGTCCGAGCAGTACTTC. Translation gives CASSLPGQGASEQYF.

V usage is TRBV5-5 and J usage is TRBJ2-5; 8 bases line up with TRBD1. V shed 3 bases and J 5 bases; nucleotides not matched to a gene: 15. Per germline, CDR1 SGHKS and CDR2 YYEKEE (reference sequence). CDR3 length equals 17 residues. The DNA of the CDR3 is TGTGCCAGCAGCTCCCTGAGGACAGGGAACGCATGGGAGACCCAGTACTTC. This codes for CASSSLRTGNAWETQYF.